Each of the 9 T cell receptor beta chains below was sequenced from the same sample in a study of monozygotic twins with cystic fibrosis (TCRdb year 2021). The library relied on the immunoSEQ multiplex PCR assay. Drawn from immuneACCESS, this table holds only the in-frame rearrangements with V and J called that TCRdb kept. Clones are partly lost; checked studies trace under half to an unresolved V gene and leave the rest unexplained. This sample has about 32,000 clones in its table, and 92% of those were observed once. Of the sample, approximately 1% is held by the ten largest clones. Sequenced: blood. All receptors come from a girl aged 2-10 years with cystic fibrosis.

The chain links TRBV7-6 to TRBJ1-1; maybe TRBD1 (6 bases). This CDR3 region has 14 residues. Germline loops: CDR1 SGHVS, CDR2 FNYEAQ. V was clipped by 1 base and J by 8 bases, with 14 bases between them. CDR3 in DNA: TGTGCCAGCAGCTTAGAGGGGGGGTCAAAAGAAGCTTTCTTT. This gives the protein CASSLEGGSKEAFF.

The rearrangement links TRBV30 to TRBJ2-5, with TRBD2 matching over 11 bases. The CDR3 totals 14 residues. The junction had 4 bases not matched to a gene; V was cut back by 3 bases and J by 4 bases. The V gene's germline CDR1 is GTSNPN and CDR2 SVGIG (reference sequence). The CDR3 loop reads CAWSEGTSGETQYF. In DNA, the CDR3 is TGTGCCTGGAGCGAAGGGACTAGCGGAGAGACCCAGTACTTC.

The chain carries TRBV4-3 and TRBJ2-3; D is perhaps TRBD1 (6 bases). The ends were cut back, 4 bases at V and 14 bases at J, with 16 bases in the middle. This CDR3 comprises 12 residues. CDR1 and CDR2 from the germline V gene are LGHNA and YSLEER. The CDR3 sequence is CASSPTRGTLYF. CDR3 nucleotides: TGCGCCAGCAGCCCCACCAGGGGTACTCTGTATTTT.

The rearrangement links TRBV19 to TRBJ1-5; tentatively, D is TRBD1 (6 bases). Between the trimmed V and J ends, which lost 1 base and 3 bases, there was a span of 10 bases. This CDR3 comprises 15 residues. Germline V CDR1 and CDR2: LNHDA, SQIVND (reference sequence). This chain's CDR3 is CASSIATGNNQPQHF. The DNA of the CDR3 is TGTGCCAGTAGTATAGCGACAGGAAACAATCAGCCCCAGCATTTT.

With regard to this clone: Its ends do not fully match the called genes, so a read error is possible. The chain has TRBV7-2 and TRBJ1-2, with D tentatively TRBD1 (5 bases). The CDR3 loop spans 14 amino acids. Germline V lookup: CDR1 SGHTA, CDR2 FQGNSA. CDR3 in amino acids: CASSSHPRDYGYTF. The CDR3 coding sequence is TGTGCCAGCAGCTCCCACCCTAGGGACTACGGCTACACCTTC. The entire variable domain, with the rest obtained from reference TRBV7-2 and TRBJ1-2, is as follows: GAGVSQSPSNKVTEKGKDVELRCDPISGHTALYWYRQSLGQGLEFLIYFQGNSAPDKSGLPSDRFSAERTGGSVSTLTIQRTQQEDSAVYLCASSSHPRDYGYTFGSGTRLTVV.

V is TRBV14 and J is TRBJ1-4; D might be TRBD1 (5 bases). The V end was cut by 4 bases, the J end by 3 bases, with 9 bases between. CDR1 and CDR2 from the germline V gene are SGHDN and FVKESK. This CDR3 has 14 residues. The CDR3 reads CASSRDRSNEKLFF. The CDR3 bases are TGTGCCAGCAGCCGGGACCGATCTAATGAAAAACTGTTTTTT.

This chain uses TRBV6-4 with TRBJ1-2, with D hard to call. Germline V gene lookup returns CDR1 MRHNA and CDR2 SNTAGT. Trimming pared 2 bases from V and 7 bases from J, leaving 14 bases between. The CDR3 runs to 14 residues. CDR3 DNA sequence: TGTGCCAGCAGTGACCGGGTTATTAGACGTGGCTACACCTTC. Its translation: CASSDRVIRRGYTF.

This clone was seen only once. The chain uses TRBV28 and TRBJ1-1; D is unclear. Trimming removed 6 bases from V and 1 base from J, with 6 bases in between. CDR1 and CDR2 from the germline V gene are MDHEN and SYDVKM. The CDR3 is 12 amino acids. The CDR3 DNA reads TGTGCCAGCAGCCCGGCGAACACTGAAGCTTTCTTT. Its protein is CASSPANTEAFF.

CDR3 loop: CASSQLRQGAYEKLFF. CDR3 in DNA: TGCGCCAGCAGCCAACTTAGACAGGGGGCATATGAAAAACTGTTTTTT. The chain joins TRBV4-3 to TRBJ1-4; 10 bases are a match to TRBD1. CDR1 and CDR2 (germline): LGHNA, YSLEER. V was clipped by 2 bases and J by 6 bases; unmatched bases: 6. This CDR3 spans 16 amino acids.